Listed here are 25 T cell receptor beta chains from one sample, sequenced in a study of OX40 agonist ivuxolimab in advanced cancers. TCRdb's copy holds only in-frame clones and misses some; the assay was immunoSEQ multiplex PCR. The data contain approximately 87,000 clones, approximately 92% of them singletons. Specimen: CD4+ or CD8+ T cells sorted from blood, collected in a trial of the OX40 agonist ivuxolimab. The receptors come from an adult with an advanced solid tumor such as melanoma, head and neck, liver or kidney cancer.

J is TRBJ2-1 and V is TRBV11-2; weak D call: TRBD2 (7 bases). The CDR3 is 12 amino acids. V shed 8 bases and J shed 8 bases, with 13 bases lying between them. Per the germline V gene, CDR1 is SGHAT and CDR2 is FQNNGV. The CDR3 sequence: CASGRGGYEQFF. The CDR3 nucleotides are TGTGCCAGCGGGAGGGGGGGGTATGAGCAGTTCTTC.

This chain links TRBV27 with TRBJ2-2; maybe TRBD2 (5 bases). Between the trimmed V and J ends, which lost 3 bases and 5 bases, there was a span of 7 bases. Per germline, CDR1 MNHEY and CDR2 SMNVEV (reference sequence). The CDR3 runs to 13 residues. CDR3 DNA: TGTGCCAGCAGTTTTAGGGAGACCGGGGAGCTGTTTTTT. This encodes CASSFRETGELFF.

This chain uses TRBV9 with TRBJ2-1; D gene uncertain. V lost 3 bases to trimming and J lost 3 bases, with 4 bases between them. CDR1 is SGDLS and CDR2 is YYNGEE in the germline V gene. There are 12 residues in the CDR3. The CDR3 DNA follows: TGTGCCAGCAGCGCCCTCTACAATGAGCAGTTCTTC. It codes for CASSALYNEQFF.

This clone came up once. For the CDR3, the DNA is TGCGCCAGCAGCCTCGGGCGAACCAGGAATGAGCAGTTCTTC. As protein: CASSLGRTRNEQFF. The chain joins TRBV5-1 to TRBJ2-1; D remains unclear. V dropped 4 bases and J dropped 7 bases, with 15 bases sitting between them. The CDR3 spans 14 residues. Germline V CDR1 and CDR2: SGHRS, YFSETQ.

This rearrangement joins TRBV2 to TRBJ2-2, with 7 positions matching TRBD1. Trimming cost V 5 bases and J 4 bases; bases outside gene matches: 10. The CDR3 covers 16 residues. Looked up from germline, CDR1 is SNHLY and CDR2 is FYNNEI. The CDR3 region is CASSFTRDSGTGELFF. The CDR3 DNA sequence: TGTGCCAGCAGTTTTACCCGGGACAGTGGCACCGGGGAGCTGTTTTTT.

Only one count was recorded for this clone. CDR3 sequence reads: CASSYVGRLAVNNEQFF. In DNA form, the CDR3 reads TGTGCCAGCAGCTATGTTGGCCGACTAGCGGTTAACAATGAGCAGTTCTTC. The chain recombines TRBV5-4 with TRBJ2-1; the match to TRBD2 covers 9 bases. The CDR3 extends over 17 amino acids. After removal of 3 bases from V and 5 bases from J, the junction contained 12 bases not matched to a gene. Germline V gives CDR1 SGHNT, CDR2 YYREEE (reference sequence).

J is TRBJ1-2 and V is TRBV5-1; D gene ambiguous. The CDR3 length is 14 residues. CDR1 is SGHRS, CDR2 YFSETQ, per germline. V lost 9 bases and J lost 3, with 18 bases in between. The CDR3 DNA is TGCGCCACCAGAACACGGGGAGAGGACTATGGCTACACCTTC. Amino acid sequence: CATRTRGEDYGYTF.

This clone showed up just once. The CDR3 loop reads CAISESNGGLAGAKNTGELFF. CDR3 in DNA: TGTGCCATCAGTGAGTCGAACGGGGGACTAGCGGGGGCGAAGAACACCGGGGAGCTGTTTTTT. The chain couples TRBV10-3 to TRBJ2-2; 14 nucleotides match TRBD2. The germline gives CDR1 ENHRY, CDR2 SYGVKD. The CDR3 runs 21 residues. Germline trimming cut 0 bases from V and 1 base from J; bases unmatched to any gene: 10.

Of note for this clone: A read error may produce the germline difference seen at one junction end. The CDR3 here is CASSYDKAFF. CDR3 nucleotides: TGTGCCAGCAGTTACGATAAGGCTTTCTTC. This chain connects TRBV6-6 to TRBJ1-2; D gene ambiguous. The germline V gene encodes CDR1 MNHNY and CDR2 SVGAGI (reference sequence). The CDR3 runs to 10 residues.

This chain connects TRBV27 to TRBJ2-1, with 11 bases fitting TRBD2. The germline V gene encodes CDR1 MNHEY and CDR2 SMNVEV (reference sequence). The CDR3 loop spans 16 amino acids. V shed 2 bases, J shed 8 bases, and the junction held 8 bases outside the gene matches. The CDR3: CASSLITSGSKDEQFF. The CDR3 DNA is TGTGCCAGCAGTTTAATTACTAGCGGGAGTAAGGATGAGCAGTTCTTC.

The chain employs TRBV4-1 and TRBJ2-2; TRBD2 aligns across 9 bases. V was pared by 0 bases and J by 7 bases, with 6 bases of the junction left unmatched. The CDR3 is 16 residues long. Germline V gives CDR1 MGHRA, CDR2 YSYEKL. CDR3 DNA sequence: TGCGCCAGCAGCCAAGAGGGCGGGGGGGCCTACGGGGAGCTGTTTTTT. The encoded protein is CASSQEGGGAYGELFF.

The chain has TRBV5-5 and TRBJ2-3; D remains unclear. This CDR3 region has 14 residues. V lost 4 bases and J 2 bases, leaving 11 bases between the germline ends. Germline V lookup: CDR1 SGHKS, CDR2 YYEKEE (reference sequence). CDR3 amino acids: CASSTGYYTDTQYF. The CDR3 region has the DNA TGTGCCAGCAGCACCGGGTATTACACAGATACGCAGTATTTT.

CDR3 loop: CSVGGLAAYNEQFF. The CDR3 DNA reads as TGCAGCGTTGGCGGACTAGCGGCCTACAATGAGCAGTTCTTC. The chain recombines TRBV29-1 with TRBJ2-1; 10 bases align to TRBD2. Germline V gene lookup returns CDR1 SQVTM and CDR2 ANQGSEA. The V segment lost 4 bases and the J segment 2 bases; nucleotides outside the gene matches: 2. This CDR3 is built from 14 residues.

V and J are TRBV28 and TRBJ2-5, with D hard to call. The V end lost 2 bases, the J end lost 3 bases, and 19 bases lay between the germline ends. Germline V gene sequence: CDR1 MDHEN, CDR2 SYDVKM. The CDR3 sequence is 17 residues long. In nucleotides, the CDR3 is TGTGCCAGCAGTTTACCGGACGATCCTTGGGCAAAAGAGACCCAGTACTTC. The encoded protein is CASSLPDDPWAKETQYF.

Only one count was recorded for this clone. The CDR3 DNA is TGTGCCAGCAGTTCTCCGACAGGGGGCTTGGGTAATTCACCCCTCCACTTT. It specifies CASSSPTGGLGNSPLHF. The V and J genes are TRBV27 and TRBJ1-6; 10 bases fit TRBD1. The germline V gene encodes CDR1 MNHEY and CDR2 SMNVEV (reference sequence). The V gene end was trimmed by 4 bases and the J gene end by 6 bases; junction bases not matched to a gene: 9. This CDR3 comprises 17 residues.

The chain employs TRBV5-1 and TRBJ2-3; 14 bases fit TRBD2. After removal of 0 bases from V and 6 bases from J, the junction contained 9 bases not matched to a gene. The length of the CDR3 is 18 residues. The germline V gene has CDR1 SGHRS and CDR2 YFSETQ. The CDR3 DNA follows: TGCGCCAGCAGCTTGGCCGGTCGACTAGCGGGAGGGCCGGATACGCAGTATTTT. Encoded protein: CASSLAGRLAGGPDTQYF.

This sequence joins TRBV13 and TRBJ2-2; D not certain. The CDR3 has 16 residues. Trimming took off 1 base at V and 3 bases at J, with 12 bases between the two ends. CDR1 is PRHDT, CDR2 FYEKMQ, per germline (reference sequence). The CDR3 DNA is TGTGCCAGCAGCTTAGTGGGTGGCGGAGACACCGGGGAGCTGTTTTTT. Protein: CASSLVGGGDTGELFF.

Here the CDR3 reads CASRVGRAHNEQFF. The CDR3 DNA is TGTGCCAGCAGAGTCGGGAGAGCCCACAATGAGCAGTTCTTC. The chain is built from TRBV6-5 and TRBJ2-1, with D possibly matching TRBD2 (6 bases). Trimming removed 6 bases from V and 5 bases from J, with 14 bases in between. The CDR3 has 14 amino acids. Germline CDR1 and CDR2: MNHEY and SVGAGI.

In this sample, this clone turned up a few times. The rearrangement links TRBV15 to TRBJ2-7; 12 nucleotides line up with TRBD2. The CDR3 extends over 16 amino acids. V shed 4 bases and J 2 bases; nucleotides not matched to a gene: 6. Per the germline V gene, CDR1 is LNHNV and CDR2 is YYDKDF (reference sequence). For the CDR3, the DNA is TGTGCCACCAGCATGACTAGCGGGAGTCCAACCTACGAGCAGTACTTC. Translating gives CATSMTSGSPTYEQYF. Complete variable domain (other parts from reference TRBV15 and TRBJ2-7): DAMVIQNPRYQVTQFGKPVTLSCSQTLNHNVMYWYQQKSSQAPKLLFHYYDKDFNNEADTPDNFQSRRPNTSFCFLDIRSPGLGDTAMYLCATSMTSGSPTYEQYFGPGTRLTVT.

J is TRBJ2-3 and V is TRBV6-5, with D possibly TRBD2 on 6 matching bases. Germline values: CDR1 MNHEY, CDR2 SVGAGI. CDR3 size: 16 residues. Trimming cost V 0 bases and J 0 bases, with 10 bases left between them. The CDR3 reads CASSYSTAGSTDTQYF. The CDR3, as DNA: TGTGCCAGCAGTTACTCGACGGCGGGGAGCACAGATACGCAGTATTTT.

The chain carries TRBV19 and TRBJ1-1; D uncertain. Looked up from germline, CDR1 is LNHDA and CDR2 is SQIVND (reference sequence). This CDR3 is built from 15 residues. The V end lost 5 bases, the J end lost 2 bases, and 15 bases lay between the germline ends. The CDR3 region has the DNA TGTGCCAGTAGTCTTACCGGTACAGTCAACACTGAAGCTTTCTTT. Translation: CASSLTGTVNTEAFF.

V is TRBV13 and J is TRBJ2-1, with a weak D call TRBD1 (8 bases). Germline-derived CDR1 and CDR2 are PRHDT and FYEKMQ (reference sequence). This CDR3 comprises 16 residues. Trimming stripped 5 bases from V and 0 bases from J, with 14 bases between. The CDR3 DNA reads as TGTGCCAGCAGCCCTCACAGGGGGGGCTCCTACAATGAGCAGTTCTTC. As protein: CASSPHRGGSYNEQFF.

This chain links TRBV29-1 with TRBJ2-7, with 10 bases lining up with TRBD1. Germline CDR1 and CDR2: SQVTM and ANQGSEA. J was trimmed by 4 bases and V by 5 bases; bases with no gene match: 5. This CDR3 contains 13 residues. This CDR3 is CSVLGGQGYEQYF. The CDR3 region has the DNA TGCAGCGTTCTAGGGGGACAGGGGTACGAGCAGTACTTC.

This chain uses TRBV14 with TRBJ2-3; 9 bases map to TRBD1. The germline V gene has CDR1 SGHDN and CDR2 FVKESK. The CDR3 has 19 amino acids. V shed 0 bases and J 1 base; nucleotides not matched to a gene: 11. The CDR3 is CASSQEGQGWVFGTDTQYF. CDR3 sequence (DNA): TGTGCCAGCAGCCAAGAAGGACAGGGGTGGGTTTTTGGCACAGATACGCAGTATTTT.

This clone was seen a few times. The DNA of the CDR3 is TGTGCCTGGTTTACAGGGGGCAACACTGAAGCTTTCTTT. This gives the protein CAWFTGGNTEAFF. The chain carries TRBV30 and TRBJ1-1; 9 nucleotides match TRBD1. The CDR3 loop spans 13 amino acids. Germline V CDR1 and CDR2: GTSNPN, SVGIG (reference sequence). J gave up 2 bases and V 5 bases, and 3 bases lay outside the gene matches.